Below are 24 T cell receptor beta chains sequenced from a single sample in a study of regulatory T cells in long-lasting Graves disease. Relying on iRepertoire HTBI primers and Arm-PCR of CDR3 regions, the team built TCR beta libraries. TCRdb re-called the multiplex PCR reads with MiXCR, one entry per CDR3 protein. Of around 250,000 distinct CDR3 sequences detected, about 20% appear once; the ten largest clones hold about 15%. Sample time point: newly diagnosed GD, antithyroid drugs for less than 3 months. After RNA was extracted from PBMCs, the TCR library was made from it. Another study also made use of these data, one on T cells in Graves' hyperthyroidism and ophthalmopathy.

Source: peripheral blood mononuclear cells (PBMCs), taken at new diagnosis, from a patient treated with antithyroid drugs. The origin of the receptors is a woman under 40 with Graves disease.

The chain links TRBV20-1 to TRBJ1-1; D ambiguous. The ends were cut back, 5 bases at V and 1 base at J, with 11 bases in the middle. The CDR3 has 13 residues. Per the germline V gene, CDR1 is DFQATT and CDR2 is SNEGSKA (reference sequence). CDR3 amino acids: CSADGRTNTEAFF. DNA of the CDR3: TGCAGTGCTGACGGCCGCACGAACACTGAAGCTTTCTTT.

With regard to this clonotype: The junction does not match germline at one end; this may be a read error. This chain links TRBV7-8 with TRBJ1-2; no firm D call. The CDR3 length is 14 residues. Germline assignment: CDR1 SGHVS and CDR2 FQNEAQ. CDR3 sequence: CARSFGSRPYGYTF. As DNA, the CDR3 is TGTGCCCGCAGCTTTGGCTCCCGGCCATATGGCTACACCTTC.

Ten or more counts support this clonotype. The V and J genes are TRBV28 and TRBJ2-1; 11 nucleotides align to TRBD2. Germline assignment: CDR1 MDHEN and CDR2 SYDVKM. This CDR3 is built from 15 residues. J was trimmed by 7 bases and V by 7 bases; bases with no gene match: 9. CDR3 DNA sequence: TGTGCCAGCATTATAGCGGGGGGGCCAAGAAATGAGCAGTTCTTC. Amino acids: CASIIAGGPRNEQFF. The full variable domain, with the rest looked up from reference TRBV28 and TRBJ2-1, is DVKVTQSSRYLVKRTGEKVFLECVQDMDHENMFWYRQDPGLGLRLIYFSYDVKMKEKGDIPEGYSVSREKKERFSLILESASTNQTSMYLCASIIAGGPRNEQFFGPGTRLTVL.

This clonotype came up many times. The gene calls are TRBV2 and TRBJ2-1; TRBD2 matches at 14 bases. The V gene's germline CDR1 is SNHLY and CDR2 FYNNEI. The CDR3 is 16 amino acids. Germline trimming cut 7 bases from V and 3 bases from J; bases unmatched to any gene: 5. CDR3 sequence reads: CASMGLAGDHYNEQFF. CDR3 in DNA: TGTGCCAGCATGGGACTAGCGGGGGACCACTACAATGAGCAGTTCTTC.

Many counts were recorded for this clonotype. The chain carries TRBV20-1 and TRBJ2-7, with D possibly TRBD1 on 6 matching bases. V lost 0 bases and J 6 bases, leaving 12 bases between the germline ends. CDR3 length: 13 residues. CDR1 is DFQATT and CDR2 is SNEGSKA in the germline V gene (reference sequence). CDR3 DNA sequence: TGCAGTGCTAGAGAAGAAGGACAGCGCGAGCAGTACTTC. Its translation is CSAREEGQREQYF.

This clonotype was found many times. This chain joins TRBV7-2 and TRBJ2-3; TRBD1 aligns across 7 bases. V shed 3 bases, J shed 4 bases, and the junction held 4 bases outside the gene matches. Germline V gene data show CDR1 as SGHTA and CDR2 as FQGNSA. The CDR3 has 14 amino acids. CDR3 region: CASSFDRAPDTQYF. DNA of the CDR3: TGTGCCAGCAGCTTCGACAGGGCCCCAGATACGCAGTATTTT.

At least ten counts were recorded for this clonotype. J is TRBJ2-1 and V is TRBV19; D is perhaps TRBD1 (6 bases). Trimming stripped 7 bases from V and 0 bases from J, with 16 bases between. The CDR3 covers 16 residues. Germline CDR1 is LNHDA and CDR2 is SQIVND (reference sequence). CDR3 DNA: TGTGCCAGTACTCCTGGGACATTTAGCTCCTACAATGAGCAGTTCTTC. Amino acids: CASTPGTFSSYNEQFF.

This clonotype was seen many times. The chain employs TRBV12-3 or TRBV12-4 and TRBJ2-1; TRBD2 aligns across 10 bases. The ends lost 6 bases at V and 3 bases at J; junction bases unmatched: 5. This CDR3 is built from 15 residues. This chain's CDR3 is CASSSGLAVYNEQFF. CDR3 DNA: TGTGCCAGCAGCTCAGGACTAGCGGTCTACAATGAGCAGTTCTTC.

The CDR3 region has the DNA TGTGCCAGCTCACCGGTAGGACGGGCGCTGGGACTAGCGGGAGTTGATACGCAGTATTTT. Its translation: CASSPVGRALGLAGVDTQYF. The chain combines TRBV18 with TRBJ2-3; 14 bases agree with TRBD2. The CDR3 sequence is 20 residues long. V lost 3 bases, J lost 6 bases, and 17 bases stayed unmatched. Germline CDR1 and CDR2: KGHSH and LQKENI.

This clonotype has a count of ten or more. V is TRBV7-9 and J is TRBJ2-3; 8 positions agree with TRBD2. The V and J ends lost 4 bases and 3 bases, in that order; junction bases with no gene match: 6. Germline-derived CDR1 and CDR2 are SEHNR and FQNEAQ (reference sequence). The CDR3 contains 15 residues. The DNA of the CDR3 is TGTGCCAGCAGCTCGGCCCAGCGGGGGACAGATACGCAGTATTTT. Its protein product is CASSSAQRGTDTQYF.

There are many counts of this clonotype. The rearrangement links TRBV4-1 to TRBJ2-2; 9 nucleotides agree with TRBD1. This CDR3 comprises 16 residues. The V gene end was trimmed by 4 bases and the J gene end by 4 bases; junction bases not matched to a gene: 7. Germline CDR1 and CDR2: MGHRA and YSYEKL. CDR3 residues: CASSLRQGGGTGELFF. The CDR3 bases are TGCGCCAGCAGCCTTCGACAGGGGGGGGGCACCGGGGAGCTGTTTTTT.

The sample holds a few counts of this clonotype. The rearrangement links TRBV20-1 to TRBJ2-1; TRBD2 matches at 10 bases. The germline CDR1 and CDR2 sequences are DFQATT and SNEGSKA (reference sequence). This CDR3 contains 17 residues. The V and J ends lost 6 bases and 0 bases, in that order; junction bases with no gene match: 11. In DNA, the CDR3 is TGCAGTGCCTTCGGGACTAGCGAGGGGGGCTCCTACAATGAGCAGTTCTTC. This codes for CSAFGTSEGGSYNEQFF.

On this clonotype itself: A far larger clone lies a single base away; this is likely a read error. This chain links TRBV3-1 with TRBJ2-1, with D hard to call. The J call is doubtful: the DNA matches TRBJ1-2 better. This CDR3 contains 17 residues. Germline values: CDR1 LGHDT, CDR2 YNNKEL (reference sequence). The CDR3 nucleotides read TGTGCCAGCAGTGCTCCCCCGAGGACTTCACTCCCCTATGGCTACACCTTC. Amino acid sequence: CASSAPPRTSLPYGYTF.

The rearrangement uses TRBV7-8 and TRBJ2-1; 11 nucleotides match TRBD1. Looked up from germline, CDR1 is SGHVS and CDR2 is FQNEAQ. This CDR3 has 14 amino acids. Trimming at V came to 5 bases and at J to 6 bases, leaving 3 bases not matched to a gene. CDR3 sequence reads: CASSRTGGRNEQFF. In nucleotides, the CDR3 is TGTGCCAGCAGCCGGACAGGGGGCCGCAATGAGCAGTTCTTC. The full variable domain, with the rest looked up from reference TRBV7-8 and TRBJ2-1, is GAGVSQSPRYKVAKRGQDVALRCDPISGHVSLFWYQQALGQGPEFLTYFQNEAQLDKSGLPSDRFFAERPEGSVSTLKIQRTQQEDSAVYLCASSRTGGRNEQFFGPGTRLTVL.

This clonotype was found many times. This chain uses TRBV18 with TRBJ1-2; a weak D match, TRBD1 (5 bases). The CDR3 extends over 16 amino acids. Trimming removed 3 bases from V and 4 bases from J, with 18 bases in between. Germline lookup yields CDR1 KGHSH and CDR2 LQKENI. CDR3 residues: CASSPTRTGNIYGYTF. CDR3 DNA sequence: TGTGCCAGCTCACCTACACGTACAGGCAACATCTATGGCTACACCTTC. The full variable domain, in which reference TRBV18 and TRBJ1-2 provide the parts outside the CDR3, is NAGVMQNPRHLVRRRGQEARLRCSPMKGHSHVYWYRQLPEEGLKFMVYLQKENIIDESGMPKERFSAEFPKEGPSILRIQQVVRGDSAAYFCASSPTRTGNIYGYTFGSGTRLTVV.

CDR3 region: CASIGSGEPGAEAFF. CDR3 nucleotide sequence: TGTGCCAGCATCGGTTCAGGGGAACCGGGGGCTGAAGCTTTCTTT. This chain uses TRBV28 with TRBJ1-1; D may be TRBD1 (6 bases). V dropped 7 bases and J dropped 6 bases, with 21 bases sitting between them. Germline CDR1 MDHEN, CDR2 SYDVKM. This CDR3 comprises 15 residues.

On this clonotype itself: A read error likely explains this, since a far larger clone differs by one base. V usage is TRBV6-2 or TRBV6-3 and J usage is TRBJ2-5; the match to TRBD2 covers 7 bases. CDR3 length equals 16 residues. Germline V gives CDR1 MNHEY, CDR2 SVGEGT. Trimming cost V 7 bases and J 11 bases; bases outside gene matches: 22. DNA of the CDR3: TGTGCCAGCAAAGGTAGCGGGTTTAGCTCCTACAATGAGCAGTACTTC. It codes for CASKGSGFSSYNEQYF.

This clonotype was counted at least ten times. The chain recombines TRBV9 with TRBJ1-3, with a weak D call TRBD1 (5 bases). The V end lost 3 bases, the J end lost 4 bases, and 14 bases lay between the germline ends. Germline lookup yields CDR1 SGDLS and CDR2 YYNGEE. The CDR3 loop spans 15 amino acids. CDR3 coding DNA: TGTGCCAGCAGCGCCAGAGGGACGGGAGGAAACACCATATATTTT. It yields the protein CASSARGTGGNTIYF.

This clonotype was detected many times. J is TRBJ1-1 and V is TRBV20-1, with 9 bases aligning to TRBD1. This CDR3 is 14 amino acids long. The trim removed 3 bases at V and 1 base at J, leaving 3 bases unmatched. Germline V gene data show CDR1 as DFQATT and CDR2 as SNEGSKA (reference sequence). CDR3 loop: CSASRTGENTEAFF. CDR3 coding DNA: TGCAGTGCTAGTCGGACAGGGGAGAACACTGAAGCTTTCTTT.

This clonotype was found many times. This chain joins TRBV20-1 and TRBJ1-1, with D hard to call. The V gene's germline CDR1 is DFQATT and CDR2 SNEGSKA (reference sequence). The CDR3 is 13 amino acids. V was clipped by 6 bases and J by 1 base, with 12 bases between them. Here the CDR3 reads CSAPTERNTEAFF. DNA for the CDR3: TGCAGTGCCCCGACTGAGCGGAACACTGAAGCTTTCTTT.

This clonotype turned up a few times. V gene TRBV7-6 combines with J gene TRBJ2-3, with a possible D match to TRBD2 (7 bases). Trimming shortened V by 4 bases and J by 4 bases, and 12 bases separated the two germline ends. Per the germline V gene, CDR1 is SGHVS and CDR2 is FNYEAQ. The length of the CDR3 is 14 residues. The CDR3 coding sequence is TGTGCCAGCAGCTGGGGGGGGGCCGCAGATACGCAGTATTTT. Translating it yields CASSWGGAADTQYF.

This clonotype showed up many times. The V call is TRBV9, the J call TRBJ1-1; D is unresolved. The CDR3 sequence is 13 residues long. CDR1 is SGDLS, CDR2 YYNGEE, per germline. V was pared by 2 bases and J by 4 bases, with 9 bases between. The CDR3 is CASSVRGSTEAFF. The CDR3 DNA reads as TGTGCCAGCAGCGTCAGAGGGAGCACTGAAGCTTTCTTT.

This clonotype was recorded at least ten times. V usage is TRBV20-1 and J usage is TRBJ2-3; D is uncertain. V shed 0 bases and J shed 1 base, with 5 bases lying between them. The CDR3 contains 13 residues. Germline V gene lookup returns CDR1 DFQATT and CDR2 SNEGSKA (reference sequence). CDR3 sequence: CSARDFGTDTQYF. CDR3 bases: TGCAGTGCTAGAGACTTCGGCACAGATACGCAGTATTTT.

In the case of this clonotype: This probably arose from a read error, given a far larger clone one base away. It is likely a read error, because the conserved phenylalanine at the end of the CDR3 is missing. Because the CDR3's place on the DNA is in doubt, the DNA is left out and the CDR3 is given as listed by TCRdb. The J gene is TRBJ2-1, the V gene TRBV13; TRBD2, the table's D call, was not compared with the DNA. Per germline, CDR1 PRHDT and CDR2 FYEKMQ (reference sequence). The length of the CDR3 is 15 amino acids, counting both ends. The CDR3: CASTNPKTSTDTQYL.